This T cell receptor beta chain was sequenced for a study of T cells expressing NK-cell markers. Across the study: TCR beta repertoires came from sorted CD3+CD56+NKG2C+, CD3+CD56+NKG2C- and CD3+CD56-NKG2C+ T cells. Sequencing covered eight donors, seven HCMV-seropositive and one seronegative. Study-level findings and limits: The study found these clonotypes also leading the CD3+CD56-NKG2C+ fraction in a few donors.

TCRdb reprocessed the 5' RACE reads, keeping one entry per CDR3 protein, no DNA. The sample totals roughly 300,000 distinct CDR3 sequences; its top ten clones hold more than 3.5%. CDR3 size: 16 residues. Germline-derived CDR1 and CDR2 are SGHRS and YFSETQ. As to this clonotype: The antigen is undetermined.

Sequenced sample: blood T cells: a sorted CD56 or NKG2C T cell subset, CD4+ or CD8+ T cells, or bulk PBMC T cells (not recorded which). The source is a woman aged 18 to 69 in good health. The chain recombines TRBV5-1 with TRBJ2-1; TCRdb indicates TRBD2, and absent DNA this call remains unverified. CDR3 amino acids: CASSLGALAPYNEQFF.